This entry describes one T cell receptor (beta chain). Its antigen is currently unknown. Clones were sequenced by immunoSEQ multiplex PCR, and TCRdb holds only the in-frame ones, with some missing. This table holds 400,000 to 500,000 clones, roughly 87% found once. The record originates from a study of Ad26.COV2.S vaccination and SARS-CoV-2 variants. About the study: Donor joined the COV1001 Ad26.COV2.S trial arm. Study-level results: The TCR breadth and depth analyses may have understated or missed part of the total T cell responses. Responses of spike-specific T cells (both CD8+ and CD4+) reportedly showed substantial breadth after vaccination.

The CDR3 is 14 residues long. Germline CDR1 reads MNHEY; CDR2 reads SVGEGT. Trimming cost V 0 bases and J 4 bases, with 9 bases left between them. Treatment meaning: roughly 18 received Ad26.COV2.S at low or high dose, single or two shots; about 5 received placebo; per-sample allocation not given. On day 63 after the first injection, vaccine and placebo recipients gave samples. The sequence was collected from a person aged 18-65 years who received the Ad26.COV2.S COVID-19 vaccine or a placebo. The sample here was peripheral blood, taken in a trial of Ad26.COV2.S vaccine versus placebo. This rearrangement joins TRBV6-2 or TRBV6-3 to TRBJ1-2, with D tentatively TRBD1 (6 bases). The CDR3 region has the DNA TGTGCCAGCAGTTACTCGTCAGGGGTCTATGGCTACACCTTC. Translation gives CASSYSSGVYGYTF.